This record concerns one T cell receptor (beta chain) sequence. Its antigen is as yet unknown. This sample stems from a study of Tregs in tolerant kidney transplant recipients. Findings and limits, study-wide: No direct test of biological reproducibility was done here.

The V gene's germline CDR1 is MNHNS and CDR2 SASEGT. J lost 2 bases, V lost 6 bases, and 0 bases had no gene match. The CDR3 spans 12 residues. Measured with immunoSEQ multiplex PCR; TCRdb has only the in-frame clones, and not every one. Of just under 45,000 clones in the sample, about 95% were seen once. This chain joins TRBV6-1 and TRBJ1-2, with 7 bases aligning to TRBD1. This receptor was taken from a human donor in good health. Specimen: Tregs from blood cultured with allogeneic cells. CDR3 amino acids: CASRGQNYGYTF. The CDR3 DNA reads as TGTGCCAGCAGGGGACAGAACTATGGCTACACCTTC.